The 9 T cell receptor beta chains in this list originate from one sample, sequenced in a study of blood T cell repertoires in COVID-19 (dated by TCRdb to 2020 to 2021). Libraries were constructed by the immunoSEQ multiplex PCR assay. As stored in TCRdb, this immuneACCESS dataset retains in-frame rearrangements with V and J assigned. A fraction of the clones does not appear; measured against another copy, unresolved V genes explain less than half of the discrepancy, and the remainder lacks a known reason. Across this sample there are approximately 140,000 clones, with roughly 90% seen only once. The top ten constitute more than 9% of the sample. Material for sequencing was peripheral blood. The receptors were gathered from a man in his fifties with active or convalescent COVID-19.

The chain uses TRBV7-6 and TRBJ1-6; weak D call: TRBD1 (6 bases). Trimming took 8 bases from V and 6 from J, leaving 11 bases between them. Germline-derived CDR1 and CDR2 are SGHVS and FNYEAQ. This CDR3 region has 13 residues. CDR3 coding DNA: TGTGCCAGCGGCGGACAGTCTAATTCACCCCTCCACTTT. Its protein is CASGGQSNSPLHF.

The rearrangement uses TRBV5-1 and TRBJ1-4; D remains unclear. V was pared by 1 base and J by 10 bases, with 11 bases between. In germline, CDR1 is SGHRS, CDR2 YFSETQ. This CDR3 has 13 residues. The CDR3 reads CASSLWEFGKLFF. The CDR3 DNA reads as TGCGCCAGCAGCTTGTGGGAGTTCGGAAAACTGTTTTTT.

As DNA, the CDR3 is TGTGCCAGCAGCGGACTCCTCTCGAGCTCCTACAATGAGCAGTTCTTC. This codes for CASSGLLSSSYNEQFF. The rearrangement joins TRBV5-4 to TRBJ2-1; a weak D match, TRBD2 (5 bases). V was trimmed by 4 bases and J by 0 bases, leaving 14 bases between them. This CDR3 contains 16 residues. The germline gives CDR1 SGHNT, CDR2 YYREEE (reference sequence).

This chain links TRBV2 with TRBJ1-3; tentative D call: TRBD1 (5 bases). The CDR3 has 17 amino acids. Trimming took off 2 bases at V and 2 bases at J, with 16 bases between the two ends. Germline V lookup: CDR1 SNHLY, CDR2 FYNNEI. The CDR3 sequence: CASSEKSWGFPGNTIYF. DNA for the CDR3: TGTGCCAGCAGTGAAAAAAGTTGGGGCTTCCCTGGAAACACCATATATTTT.

CDR3 in DNA: TGTGCCAGCAGGGGCTCCGGGACAGGGACCTACGAGCAGTACTTC. Protein: CASRGSGTGTYEQYF. The chain couples TRBV28 to TRBJ2-7; 9 bases agree with TRBD1. CDR3 length equals 15 residues. With 6 bases clipped from V and 2 bases from J, the junction kept 8 bases outside the gene matches. CDR1 is MDHEN, CDR2 SYDVKM, per germline.

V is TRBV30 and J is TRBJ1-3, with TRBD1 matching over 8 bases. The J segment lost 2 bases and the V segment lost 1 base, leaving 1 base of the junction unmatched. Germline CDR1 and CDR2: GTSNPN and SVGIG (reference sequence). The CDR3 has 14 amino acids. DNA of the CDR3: TGTGCCTGGAGTGGGACAGGGACTGGAAACACCATATATTTT. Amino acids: CAWSGTGTGNTIYF.

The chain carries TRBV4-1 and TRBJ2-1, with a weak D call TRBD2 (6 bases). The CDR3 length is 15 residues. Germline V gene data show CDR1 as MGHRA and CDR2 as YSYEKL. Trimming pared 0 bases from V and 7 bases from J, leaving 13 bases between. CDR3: CASSQEVRGLNEQFF. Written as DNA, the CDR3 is TGCGCCAGCAGCCAAGAAGTACGGGGGTTAAATGAGCAGTTCTTC.

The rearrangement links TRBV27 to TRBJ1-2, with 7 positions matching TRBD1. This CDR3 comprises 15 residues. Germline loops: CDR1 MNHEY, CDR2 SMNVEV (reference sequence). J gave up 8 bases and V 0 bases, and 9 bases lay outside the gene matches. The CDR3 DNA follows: TGTGCCAGCAGTTTATCGCAAGGGGGCGCAAGGGGCTACACCTTC. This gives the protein CASSLSQGGARGYTF.

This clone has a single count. The CDR3 DNA follows: TGTGCCAGCACAGGGTGGTCGAACACCATATATTTT. Translation: CASTGWSNTIYF. The chain recombines TRBV28 with TRBJ1-3, with D maybe TRBD1 (5 bases). Germline loops: CDR1 MDHEN, CDR2 SYDVKM. Trimming removed 7 bases at V and 7 bases at J, with 11 bases between. CDR3 length: 12 residues.